Listed here is a single T cell receptor beta chain. Measured with immunoSEQ multiplex PCR; TCRdb has only the in-frame clones, and not every one. Here the sample spans some 70,000 clones, around 90% being singletons. The record originates from a study of OX40 agonist ivuxolimab in advanced cancers. Turning to the study itself: Therapy given before enrollment (anti-PD-1, anti-PD-L1 or anti-CTLA-4) was allowed, and over 35% had some.

The investigators sampled blood at baseline, at cycle 4 day 1, and at cycle 7 day 1. Per germline, CDR1 SGHNT and CDR2 YENEEA. CDR3 size: 13 residues. Trimming cost V 5 bases and J 5 bases, with 12 bases left between them. This clonotype originated in an adult with an advanced solid tumor such as melanoma, head and neck, liver or kidney cancer. Sequenced here: CD4+ or CD8+ T cells sorted from blood, sampled in a trial of the OX40 agonist ivuxolimab. The gene calls are TRBV11-3 and TRBJ1-1, with unresolved D. DNA for the CDR3: TGTGCCAGCAGCGCAGAAGGAGGGACTGAAGCTTTCTTT. It codes for CASSAEGGTEAFF. The full variable domain, completed using reference TRBV11-3 and TRBJ1-1, is EAGVVQSPRYKIIEKKQPVAFWCNPISGHNTLYWYLQNLGQGPELLIRYENEEAVDDSQLPKDRFSAERLKGVDSTLKIQPAELGDSAVYLCASSAEGGTEAFFGQGTRLTVV.